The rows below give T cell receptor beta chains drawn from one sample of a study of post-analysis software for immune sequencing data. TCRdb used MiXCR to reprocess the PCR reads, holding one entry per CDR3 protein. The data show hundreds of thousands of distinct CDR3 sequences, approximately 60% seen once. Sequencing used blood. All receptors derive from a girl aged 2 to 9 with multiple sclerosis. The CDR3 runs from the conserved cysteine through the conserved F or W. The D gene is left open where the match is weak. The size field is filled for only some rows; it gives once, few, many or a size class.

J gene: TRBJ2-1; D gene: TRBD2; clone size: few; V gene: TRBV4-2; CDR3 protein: CASSQDLLAGDYNEQFF; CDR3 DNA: TGTGCCAGCAGCCAAGATTTGCTAGCGGGGGACTACAATGAGCAGTTCTTC
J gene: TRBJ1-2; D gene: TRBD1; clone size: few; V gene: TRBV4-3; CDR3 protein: CASSQVSGQGLGYGYTF; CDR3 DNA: TGCGCCAGCAGCCAAGTATCGGGACAGGGGTTAGGCTATGGCTACACCTTC
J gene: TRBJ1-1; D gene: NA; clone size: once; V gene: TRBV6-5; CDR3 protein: CASSYTAPGSEAFF; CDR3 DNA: TGTGCCAGCAGTTACACAGCGCCAGGCTCTGAAGCTTTCTTT
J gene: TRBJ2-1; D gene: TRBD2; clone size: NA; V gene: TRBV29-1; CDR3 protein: CSVEATSGTSYNEQFF; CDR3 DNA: TGCAGCGTTGAAGCGACTAGCGGGACGTCCTACAATGAGCAGTTCTTC
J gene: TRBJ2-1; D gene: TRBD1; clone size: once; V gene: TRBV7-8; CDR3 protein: CASSRSGGGEQFF; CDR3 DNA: TGTGCCAGCAGCCGGTCAGGGGGCGGTGAGCAGTTCTTC
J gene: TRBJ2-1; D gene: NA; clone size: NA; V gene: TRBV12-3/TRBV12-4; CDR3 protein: CASSIQGLNEQFF; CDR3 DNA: TGTGCCAGCAGTATACAGGGACTCAATGAGCAGTTCTTC
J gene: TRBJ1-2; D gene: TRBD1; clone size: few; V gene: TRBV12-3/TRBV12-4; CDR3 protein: CASSPGQGAGYTF; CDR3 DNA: TGTGCCAGCAGCCCGGGACAGGGGGCTGGCTACACCTTC
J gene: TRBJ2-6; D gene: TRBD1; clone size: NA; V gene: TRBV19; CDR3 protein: CASSSGTGVGANVLTF; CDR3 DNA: TGTGCCAGTAGTTCCGGGACAGGGGTTGGGGCCAACGTCCTGACTTTC
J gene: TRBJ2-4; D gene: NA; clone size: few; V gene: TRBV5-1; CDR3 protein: CASSLGDFEKYF; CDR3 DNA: TGCGCCAGCAGCTTGGGGGACTTCGAGAAGTACTTC
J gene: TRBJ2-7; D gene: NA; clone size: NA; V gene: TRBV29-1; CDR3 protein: CGVEWADSYEQYF; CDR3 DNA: TGCGGCGTTGAATGGGCCGACAGCTACGAGCAGTACTTC
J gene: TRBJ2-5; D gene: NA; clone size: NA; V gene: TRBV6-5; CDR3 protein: CASSPKEQETQYF; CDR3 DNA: TGTGCCAGCAGCCCCAAGGAACAAGAGACCCAGTACTTC
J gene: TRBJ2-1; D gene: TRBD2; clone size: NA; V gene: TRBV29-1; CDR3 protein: CSVEDHGSGGAYNEQFF; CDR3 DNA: TGCAGCGTTGAAGATCATGGTAGCGGGGGGGCCTACAATGAGCAGTTCTTC
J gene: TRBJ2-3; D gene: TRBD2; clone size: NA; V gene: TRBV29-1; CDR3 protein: CSVPPMASGRGTDTQYF; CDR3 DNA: TGCAGCGTTCCCCCTATGGCTAGCGGGAGGGGGACAGATACGCAGTATTTT
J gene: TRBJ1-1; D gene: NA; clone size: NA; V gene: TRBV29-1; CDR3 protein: CSVSPSGRRGNTEAFF; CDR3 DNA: TGCAGCGTTTCCCCTTCGGGTCGGAGGGGGAACACTGAAGCTTTCTTT
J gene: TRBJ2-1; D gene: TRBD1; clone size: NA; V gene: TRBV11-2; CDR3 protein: CASSLGGGQGIYREQFF; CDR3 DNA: TGTGCCAGCAGCTTAGGAGGGGGACAGGGGATTTACAGAGAGCAGTTCTTC
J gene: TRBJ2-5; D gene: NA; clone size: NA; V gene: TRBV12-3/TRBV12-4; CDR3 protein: CASSGREHQETQYF; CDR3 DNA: TGTGCCAGCAGTGGCCGGGAGCACCAAGAGACCCAGTACTTC
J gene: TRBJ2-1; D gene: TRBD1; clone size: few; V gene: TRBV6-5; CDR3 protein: CASSYRDRAGNEQFF; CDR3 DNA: TGTGCCAGCAGTTACAGGGACAGGGCGGGCAATGAGCAGTTCTTC
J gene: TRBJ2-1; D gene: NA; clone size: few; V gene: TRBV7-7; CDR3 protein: CASSLDRAGYNEQFF; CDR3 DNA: TGTGCCAGCAGCTTAGACAGGGCCGGGTACAATGAGCAGTTCTTC
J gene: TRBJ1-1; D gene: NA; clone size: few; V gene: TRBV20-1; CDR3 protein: CSARDPRGPNTEAFF; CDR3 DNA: TGCAGTGCTAGAGATCCCCGGGGGCCGAACACTGAAGCTTTCTTT
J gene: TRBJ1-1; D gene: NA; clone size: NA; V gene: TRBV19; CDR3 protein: CASSMAAGAEAFF; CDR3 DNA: TGTGCCAGTAGTATGGCCGCGGGCGCTGAAGCTTTCTTT
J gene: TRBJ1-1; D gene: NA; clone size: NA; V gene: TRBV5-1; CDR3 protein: CASMGENTEAFF; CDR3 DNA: TGCGCCAGCATGGGAGAGAACACTGAAGCTTTCTTT
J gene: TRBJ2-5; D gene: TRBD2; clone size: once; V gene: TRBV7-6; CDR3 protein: CASRGGAGEGETQYF; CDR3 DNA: TGTGCCAGCAGAGGGGGAGCGGGAGAGGGAGAGACCCAGTACTTC